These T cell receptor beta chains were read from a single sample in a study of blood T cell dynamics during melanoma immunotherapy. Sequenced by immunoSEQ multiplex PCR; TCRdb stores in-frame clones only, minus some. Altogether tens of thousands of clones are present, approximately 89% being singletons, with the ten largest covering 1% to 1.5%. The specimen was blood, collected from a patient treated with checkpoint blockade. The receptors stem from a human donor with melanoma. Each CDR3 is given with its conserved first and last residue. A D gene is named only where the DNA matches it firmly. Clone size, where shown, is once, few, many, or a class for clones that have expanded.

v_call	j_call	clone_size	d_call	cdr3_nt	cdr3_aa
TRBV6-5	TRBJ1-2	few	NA	TGTGCCAGCAGCCGGTTGAGCACTAACTATGGCTACACCTTC	CASSRLSTNYGYTF
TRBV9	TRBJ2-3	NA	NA	TGTGCCAGCAGCGCCCTCGGTACGCAGTATTTT	CASSALGTQYF
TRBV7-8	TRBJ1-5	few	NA	TGTGCCAGCAGCTTATTCAGGGATGGCAATCAGCCCCAGCATTTT	CASSLFRDGNQPQHF
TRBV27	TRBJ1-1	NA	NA	TGTGCCAGCAGTGTATATACGAGGGCGGGAGAAGCTTTCTTT	CASSVYTRAGEAFF
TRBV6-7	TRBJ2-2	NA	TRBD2	TGTGCCAGCAGTTACCTCGGGGCGGGAGGCTCGACCGGGGAGCTGTTTTTT	CASSYLGAGGSTGELFF
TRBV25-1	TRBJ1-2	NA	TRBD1	TGTGCCAGCAGTGTTGTAGGACAGGGCTTCGGTGGCTACACCTTC	CASSVVGQGFGGYTF
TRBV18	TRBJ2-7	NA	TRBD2	TGTGCCAGCTCACAAACGGGAGGGGACACGGGCGAGCAGTACTTC	CASSQTGGDTGEQYF
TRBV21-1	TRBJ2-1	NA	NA	TGTGCCAGCAGCAAATTTGCTAGGGCCGTCCGAGAGCAGTTCTTC	CASSKFARAVREQFF
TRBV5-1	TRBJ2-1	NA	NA	TGCGCCAGCAGCTTGCAGGGGGAGGCACCCTACAATGAGCAGTTCTTC	CASSLQGEAPYNEQFF
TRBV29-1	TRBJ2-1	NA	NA	TGCAGCGTTGATGTCCAGTACAATGAGCAGTTCTTC	CSVDVQYNEQFF
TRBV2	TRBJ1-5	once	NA	TGTGCCAGCAGTGCAAATGGGGGCAATCAGCCCCAGCATTTT	CASSANGGNQPQHF
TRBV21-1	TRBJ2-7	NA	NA	TGTGCCAGCACCCGGTTGTTTCGAAAGAAATACGAGCAGTACTTC	CASTRLFRKKYEQYF
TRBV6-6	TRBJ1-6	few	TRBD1	TGTGCCAGCAGCCCTAATCAACAGGGGCGGCGGTCACCCCTCCACTTT	CASSPNQQGRRSPLHF
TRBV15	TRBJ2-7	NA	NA	TGTGCCACCAGCAGAGGCGGCAGCGGCTACGAGCAGTACTTC	CATSRGGSGYEQYF
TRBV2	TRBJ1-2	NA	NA	TGTGCCAGCGGATATAACTATGGCTACACCTTC	CASGYNYGYTF
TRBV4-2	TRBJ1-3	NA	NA	TGTGCCAGCAGCCAAGGGGCAGGAAACACCATATATTTT	CASSQGAGNTIYF
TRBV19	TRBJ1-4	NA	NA	TGTGCCAGTAGTCCGACAGCAACTAATGAAAAACTGTTTTTT	CASSPTATNEKLFF
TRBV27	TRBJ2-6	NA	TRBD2	TGTGCCAGCAGTCCTGGGGGGGCTGGGGCCAACGTCCTGACTTTC	CASSPGGAGANVLTF
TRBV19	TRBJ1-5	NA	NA	TGTGCCAGTAGGGTCTACCATAGCAATCAGCCCCAGCATTTT	CASRVYHSNQPQHF
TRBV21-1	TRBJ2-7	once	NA	TGTGCCAGCAGCAAATTGTCCGTAGCGGGCGAAGGCTACGAGCAGTACTTC	CASSKLSVAGEGYEQYF
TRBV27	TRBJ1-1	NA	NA	TGTGCCAGCAGCGGGAGGACTGAAGCTTTCTTT	CASSGRTEAFF
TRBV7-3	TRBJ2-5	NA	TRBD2	TGTGCCAGCAGCCCGGGACTAGCGGGGGCTCAAGAGACCCAGTACTTC	CASSPGLAGAQETQYF
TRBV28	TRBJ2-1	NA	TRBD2	TGTGCCAGCAGTCCCACGGGACTACCATCAATTGAGCAGTTCTTC	CASSPTGLPSIEQFF
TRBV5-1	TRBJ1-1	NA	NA	TGCGCCAGCAGCTTGCTGACAGTTAAGAACACTGAAGCTTTCTTT	CASSLLTVKNTEAFF
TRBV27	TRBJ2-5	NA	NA	TGTGCCAGCAGTTTAGGTTATGCCCTTGGGGCGGCCCAGTACTTC	CASSLGYALGAAQYF
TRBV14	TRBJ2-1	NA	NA	TGTGCCAGCAGCCCTTTTACACAGGACTTTAATGAGCAGTTCTTC	CASSPFTQDFNEQFF
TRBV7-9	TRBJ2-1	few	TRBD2	TGTGCCAGCGTTGGGACTAGCGGGAGGTACAATGAGCAGTTCTTC	CASVGTSGRYNEQFF
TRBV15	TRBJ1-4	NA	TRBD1	TGTGCCACCGCCAGGGACAGACGGAATGAAAAACTGTTTTTT	CATARDRRNEKLFF
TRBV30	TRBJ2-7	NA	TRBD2	TGTGCCTGGAGTGTCGGTAGCGGGAGTTACGAGCAGTACTTC	CAWSVGSGSYEQYF
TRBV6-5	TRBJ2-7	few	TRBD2	TGTGCCAGCAGCCAAGCGGGAGAGAGCTCCTACGAGCAGTACTTC	CASSQAGESSYEQYF
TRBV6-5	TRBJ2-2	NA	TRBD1	TGTGCCAGCAGTAGGGACAGGGCGTTTACCGGGGAGCTGTTTTTT	CASSRDRAFTGELFF
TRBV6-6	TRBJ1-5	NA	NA	TGTGCCAGCAGCCCGCTCATTAGCAATCAGCCCCAGCATTTT	CASSPLISNQPQHF
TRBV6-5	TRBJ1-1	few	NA	TGTGCCAGCACCAATCCCACTGACACTGAAGCTTTCTTT	CASTNPTDTEAFF
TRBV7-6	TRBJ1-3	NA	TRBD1	TGTGCCAGCAGCTTAGCGGGACAGGCCGGAAACACCATATATTTT	CASSLAGQAGNTIYF
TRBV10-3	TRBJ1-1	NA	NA	TGTGCCATCAGTGGGACAGCTAATCTGGAAGCTTTCTTT	CAISGTANLEAFF
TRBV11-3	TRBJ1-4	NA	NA	TGTGCCAGCGCCCAGGACTATAATGAAAAACTGTTTTTT	CASAQDYNEKLFF
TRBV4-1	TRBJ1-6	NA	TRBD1	TGCGCCAGCAGCCAAGGACAGGGCCTCTCCTATAATTCACCCCTCCACTTT	CASSQGQGLSYNSPLHF
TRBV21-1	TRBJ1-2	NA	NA	TGTGCCAGCAGCAAAGTGGGATACGACAGGGCCTTTGGCTACACCTTC	CASSKVGYDRAFGYTF
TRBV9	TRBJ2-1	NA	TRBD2	TGTGCCAGCAGCCCCCTAGCGGGAGGTGGCTACAATGAGCAGTTCTTC	CASSPLAGGGYNEQFF
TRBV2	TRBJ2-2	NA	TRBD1	TGTGCCAGCAGACCGGACAGGGGAAGCACCGGGGAGCTGTTTTTT	CASRPDRGSTGELFF
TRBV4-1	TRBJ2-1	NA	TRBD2	TGCGCCAGCAGCCAAGGGCTAGCGGGAGGGCCGTATGAGCAGTTCTTC	CASSQGLAGGPYEQFF
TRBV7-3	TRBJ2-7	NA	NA	TGTGCCAGCAGCTTGAGTAGGCCCCGGGGCGAGCAGTACTTC	CASSLSRPRGEQYF
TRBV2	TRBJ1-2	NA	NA	TGTGCCAGTTCGCCCGGGGGCTATGGCTACACCTTC	CASSPGGYGYTF
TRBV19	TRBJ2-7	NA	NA	TGTGCCAGTAGTTCATCCGGGACGGTCCCCTACGAGCAGTACTTC	CASSSSGTVPYEQYF
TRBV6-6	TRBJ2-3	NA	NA	TGTGCCAGCACCGCCCGGGCCCAAGATACGCAGTATTTT	CASTARAQDTQYF
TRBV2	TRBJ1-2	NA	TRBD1	TGTGCCAGCAGTGACCGGGGACAGAACTATGGCTACACCTTC	CASSDRGQNYGYTF
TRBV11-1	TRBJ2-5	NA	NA	TGTGCCAGCAGCCACCGGGGGTTCGAGACCCAGTACTTC	CASSHRGFETQYF
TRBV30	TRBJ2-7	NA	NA	TGTGCCTGGAGTGTTAACGAGCAGTACTTC	CAWSVNEQYF
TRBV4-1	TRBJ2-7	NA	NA	TGCGCCAGCAGCCAAGTATTTAGGGCCCGGTTTCGAAGGGACGAGCAGTACTTC	CASSQVFRARFRRDEQYF
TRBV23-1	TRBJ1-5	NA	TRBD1	TGCGCCAGCAGTCAAGCGGGACAGGGGGCCAATCAGCCCCAGCATTTT	CASSQAGQGANQPQHF
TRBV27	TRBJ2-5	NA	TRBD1	TGTGCCAGCCGTGGACAGGGTCGAGAGACCCAGTACTTC	CASRGQGRETQYF
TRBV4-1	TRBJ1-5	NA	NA	TGCGCCAGCAGCCAAGATTTAACGACGGTGCACAATCAGCCCCAGCATTTT	CASSQDLTTVHNQPQHF
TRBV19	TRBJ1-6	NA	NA	TGTGCCAGTGCCTACCAGGGAAATTACTCACCCCTCCACTTT	CASAYQGNYSPLHF
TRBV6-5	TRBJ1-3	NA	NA	TGTGCCAGCAGTTATACTGTAGGGGTCTCGGGAAACACCATATATTTT	CASSYTVGVSGNTIYF
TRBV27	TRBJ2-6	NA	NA	TGTGCCAGCAGTTCCTCCGGACTTCTTCGTTCCTCTGGGGCCAACGTCCTGACTTTC	CASSSSGLLRSSGANVLTF
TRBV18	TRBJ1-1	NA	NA	TGTGCCAGCTCACCAGACACTGAAGCTTTCTTT	CASSPDTEAFF
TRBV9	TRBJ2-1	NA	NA	TGTGCCAGCAGCGCCCCCACAAGGAGTGAGCAGTTCTTC	CASSAPTRSEQFF
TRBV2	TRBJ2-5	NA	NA	TGTGCCAGCAGTGAAGTAGGTCTAGCCGGAGAGACCCAGTACTTC	CASSEVGLAGETQYF